These 23 T cell receptor beta chains were all obtained from the same sample, sequenced in a study of blood T cell repertoires in COVID-19. Profiled with immunoSEQ multiplex PCR; TCRdb holds only in-frame clones, not every one. The table has 120,000 or so clones, over 70% seen once. What was sequenced was peripheral blood. The receptors derive from an elderly man with active or convalescent COVID-19.

The V call is TRBV7-2, the J call TRBJ1-4; 7 bases fit TRBD1. The CDR3 spans 15 residues. CDR1 is SGHTA, CDR2 FQGNSA, per germline. Germline trimming cut 4 bases from V and 8 bases from J; bases unmatched to any gene: 10. The CDR3 spells CASSSKTGAVEKLFF. CDR3 DNA: TGTGCCAGCAGCTCGAAAACAGGGGCTGTAGAAAAACTGTTTTTT.

This rearrangement joins TRBV2 to TRBJ2-5; TRBD1 might be the D (6 bases). The CDR3 covers 14 residues. The germline gives CDR1 SNHLY, CDR2 FYNNEI. V was cut by 4 bases and J by 5 bases, with 14 bases left in between. The CDR3 loop reads CASSGRTVAETQYF. The DNA for the CDR3 is TGTGCCAGCAGTGGAAGGACAGTAGCGGAGACCCAGTACTTC.

V usage is TRBV7-2 and J usage is TRBJ2-3; 7 bases line up with TRBD2. This CDR3 region has 15 residues. J gave up 1 base and V 2 bases, and 3 bases lay outside the gene matches. The germline V gene encodes CDR1 SGHTA and CDR2 FQGNSA. The CDR3 DNA reads TGTGCCAGCAGCTTACGGGGGAGGGGCACAGATACGCAGTATTTT. Protein product: CASSLRGRGTDTQYF.

The rearrangement links TRBV7-9 to TRBJ1-2; 7 bases line up with TRBD1. The V segment lost 8 bases and the J segment 0 bases; nucleotides outside the gene matches: 0. The CDR3 consists of 12 residues. Germline CDR1 and CDR2: SEHNR and FQNEAQ (reference sequence). The CDR3 DNA follows: TGTGCCAGCGGGACAGCTAACTATGGCTACACCTTC. Encoded protein: CASGTANYGYTF.

The chain links TRBV11-2 to TRBJ2-1; unclear D gene. The CDR3 consists of 14 residues. V lost 2 bases to trimming and J lost 1 base, with 6 bases between them. CDR1 is SGHAT, CDR2 FQNNGV, per germline. The CDR3 bases are TGTGCCAGCAGCTTACTCTCTTCCTACAATGAGCAGTTCTTC. Residues: CASSLLSSYNEQFF.

This chain links TRBV6-6 with TRBJ2-5; perhaps TRBD2 as D (6 bases). From germline, CDR1 is MNHNY and CDR2 SVGAGI (reference sequence). Trimming cost V 1 base and J 3 bases, with 12 bases left between them. The CDR3 length is 15 residues. The CDR3 sequence: CASSYLQGGEETQYF. The DNA of the CDR3 is TGTGCCAGCAGTTACTTGCAGGGAGGAGAAGAGACCCAGTACTTC.

The chain combines TRBV6-1 with TRBJ1-2, with D tentatively TRBD1 (6 bases). V was pared by 2 bases and J by 4 bases, with 17 bases between. CDR1 is MNHNS, CDR2 SASEGT, per germline. The CDR3 loop spans 16 amino acids. Written as DNA, the CDR3 is TGTGCCAGCAGTGAATCCCCCCAGGCGGGGGCCTATGGCTACACCTTC. This codes for CASSESPQAGAYGYTF.

The rearrangement joins TRBV6-5 to TRBJ2-6, with a weak D call TRBD2 (6 bases). The V end lost 4 bases, the J end lost 2 bases, and 9 bases lay between the germline ends. CDR1 is MNHEY, CDR2 SVGAGI, per germline. The CDR3 is 15 residues long. The CDR3 sequence is CASSSWGAGANVLTF. The DNA for the CDR3 is TGTGCCAGCAGTTCATGGGGGGCTGGGGCCAACGTCCTGACTTTC.

This chain connects TRBV5-1 to TRBJ2-5; the match to TRBD2 covers 10 bases. The germline gives CDR1 SGHRS, CDR2 YFSETQ. The CDR3 totals 18 residues. V was pared by 4 bases and J by 0 bases, with 12 bases of the junction left unmatched. As DNA, the CDR3 is TGCGCCAGCAGCCGGCGGGCTAGCGGGAGTATATACCAAGAGACCCAGTACTTC. This sequence encodes CASSRRASGSIYQETQYF.

Concerning this clone itself: Other DNA sequences in this sample translate to the same CDR3. The chain couples TRBV5-6 to TRBJ1-2; 11 nucleotides match TRBD1. CDR1 and CDR2 from the germline V gene are SGHDT and YYEEEE. The trim removed 5 bases at V and 4 bases at J, leaving 4 bases unmatched. CDR3 length: 14 amino acids. Here the CDR3 reads CASSPGQGAYGYTF. The CDR3 DNA sequence: TGTGCCAGCAGTCCCGGACAGGGGGCCTATGGCTACACCTTC.

V usage is TRBV6-6 and J usage is TRBJ2-3; 12 nucleotides line up with TRBD2. Germline CDR1 reads MNHNY; CDR2 reads SVGAGI (reference sequence). The ends lost 5 bases at V and 0 bases at J; junction bases unmatched: 6. The CDR3 spans 17 residues. CDR3 protein: CASSHPTSGGSTDTQYF. The CDR3 bases are TGTGCCAGCAGTCATCCGACTAGCGGGGGCAGCACAGATACGCAGTATTTT.

This clone has only a few counts. The chain is built from TRBV4-3 and TRBJ1-4; D might be TRBD1 (5 bases). CDR1 LGHNA and CDR2 YSLEER come from the germline V gene. The V end lost 3 bases, the J end lost 8 bases, and 16 bases lay between the germline ends. The CDR3 is 15 amino acids. This CDR3 is CASSQAGLQGEKLFF. The CDR3 coding sequence is TGCGCCAGCAGCCAGGCAGGGCTCCAGGGAGAAAAACTGTTTTTT.

This clone has just a few counts. This CDR3 is CASSSHGQGYEQYF. CDR3 DNA: TGTGCCAGCAGTTCCCATGGACAGGGTTACGAGCAGTACTTC. The rearrangement joins TRBV6-5 to TRBJ2-7; 8 bases match TRBD1. The CDR3 spans 14 residues. V dropped 4 bases and J dropped 4; count of bases not matched to a gene: 6. The V gene's germline CDR1 is MNHEY and CDR2 SVGAGI.

The genes are TRBV6-5 and TRBJ2-7; the D gene is possibly TRBD2 (5 bases). V was pared by 8 bases and J by 2 bases, with 16 bases between. In germline, CDR1 is MNHEY, CDR2 SVGAGI. There are 14 residues in the CDR3. The CDR3 loop is CASAFGSVAYEQYF. The CDR3 nucleotides read TGTGCCAGCGCTTTTGGGAGTGTCGCCTACGAGCAGTACTTC.

The chain combines TRBV18 with TRBJ2-3; the match to TRBD1 covers 10 bases. The V segment lost 0 bases and the J segment 2 bases; nucleotides outside the gene matches: 5. Germline-derived CDR1 and CDR2 are KGHSH and LQKENI. The CDR3 is 17 amino acids. CDR3 loop: CASSPPTGGANTDTQYF. CDR3 DNA: TGTGCCAGCTCACCACCGACAGGGGGCGCTAACACAGATACGCAGTATTTT.

V gene TRBV3-1 (or the pseudogene TRBV3-2) combines with J gene TRBJ2-5; D is perhaps TRBD2 (5 bases). V lost 2 bases, J lost 7 bases, and 17 bases lay in between. Germline CDR1 reads LGHDT; CDR2 reads YNNKEL (reference sequence). CDR3 size: 15 residues. CDR3 coding DNA: TGTGCCAGCAGCCAACCAACTCCTCCTGAGGGGACCCAGTACTTC. This codes for CASSQPTPPEGTQYF.

The rearrangement uses TRBV28 and TRBJ1-3; D unresolved. Germline V CDR1 and CDR2: MDHEN, SYDVKM. CDR3 size: 14 residues. The germline V and J ends were trimmed by 7 bases and 0 bases, with 10 bases remaining between them. DNA for the CDR3: TGTGCCAGCACCCCAGGATACTCTGGAAACACCATATATTTT. Translating it yields CASTPGYSGNTIYF.

The rearrangement links TRBV6-6 to TRBJ2-1; D gene uncertain. Germline assignment: CDR1 MNHNY and CDR2 SVGAGI (reference sequence). Trimming left V 8 bases short and J 5 bases short, with 10 bases between. The length of the CDR3 is 12 residues. The CDR3 DNA sequence: TGTGCCAGCTTGGCTGGCAACAATGAGCAGTTCTTC. It codes for CASLAGNNEQFF.

V and J are TRBV19 and TRBJ1-1; D gene uncertain. The CDR3 has 12 residues. Trimming cost V 10 bases and J 1 base, with 10 bases left between them. CDR1 is LNHDA and CDR2 is SQIVND in the germline V gene (reference sequence). Here the CDR3 reads CATYGRNTEAFF. CDR3 coding DNA: TGTGCCACGTACGGGAGGAACACTGAAGCTTTCTTT.

The V call is TRBV11-2, the J call TRBJ2-5, with TRBD2 as a possible D gene (5 bases). This CDR3 is 15 amino acids long. Germline CDR1 SGHAT, CDR2 FQNNGV. V dropped 5 bases and J dropped 5 bases, with 18 bases sitting between them. The CDR3 region is CASSPPTRSGETQYF. In DNA, the CDR3 is TGTGCCAGCAGCCCACCTACTAGGTCTGGTGAGACCCAGTACTTC.

CDR3 coding DNA: TGTGCCAGCAGCTTGGATGGAGGGTCTTATGGCTACACCTTC. Amino acid sequence: CASSLDGGSYGYTF. The chain links TRBV5-6 to TRBJ1-2; unclear D gene. Germline lookup yields CDR1 SGHDT and CDR2 YYEEEE. The CDR3 contains 14 residues. Trimming shortened V by 0 bases and J by 5 bases, and 11 bases separated the two germline ends.

This chain joins TRBV21-1 and TRBJ1-5; the listed D gene, TRBD1, was not tested against the DNA. TRBV21-1 is a recognized pseudogene. The CDR3 runs to 17 residues. CDR3 sequence (DNA): TGTGCCAGCAGCATGGGAAGACAGGAGTATAGCAATCAGCCCCAGCATTTT. It encodes CASSMGRQEYSNQPQHF.

This rearrangement joins TRBV4-3 to TRBJ1-2, with 8 nucleotides matching TRBD1. The trim removed 5 bases at V and 5 bases at J, leaving 10 bases unmatched. The CDR3 spans 15 residues. Germline V gene data show CDR1 as LGHNA and CDR2 as YSLEER. CDR3 coding DNA: TGCGCCAGCAGCGGAGCCTGGACAGGGAGTTATGGCTACACCTTC. Amino acid sequence: CASSGAWTGSYGYTF.